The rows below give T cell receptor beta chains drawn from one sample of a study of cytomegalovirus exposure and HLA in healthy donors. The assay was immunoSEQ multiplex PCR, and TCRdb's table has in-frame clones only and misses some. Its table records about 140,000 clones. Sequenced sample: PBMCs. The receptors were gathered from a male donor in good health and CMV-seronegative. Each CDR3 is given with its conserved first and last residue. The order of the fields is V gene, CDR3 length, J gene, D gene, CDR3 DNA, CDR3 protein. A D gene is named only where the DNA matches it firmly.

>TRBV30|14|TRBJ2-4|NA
TGTGCCTGGAGTGTACTGAGTACCAAAAACATTCAGTACTTC
CAWSVLSTKNIQYF
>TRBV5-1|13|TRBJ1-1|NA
TGCGCCAGCAGCTTGGGAGGGGGTCAGGGGGCTTTCTTT
CASSLGGGQGAFF
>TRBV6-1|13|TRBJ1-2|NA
TGTGCCAGCAGTCAACACCGTAACTATGGCTACACCTTC
CASSQHRNYGYTF
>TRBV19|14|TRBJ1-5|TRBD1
TGTGCCAGTAGTGTAGGGGGCTGGGGTCAGCCCCAGCATTTT
CASSVGGWGQPQHF
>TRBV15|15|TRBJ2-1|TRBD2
TGTGCCACCAGCAGGGGACTAGCGGGAAATAGTGAGCAGTTCTTC
CATSRGLAGNSEQFF
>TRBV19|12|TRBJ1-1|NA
TGTGCCAGTAGTATGGAGGGTAAAGAGGCTTTCTTT
CASSMEGKEAFF
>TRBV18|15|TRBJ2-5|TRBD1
TGTGCCAGCTCACCCGGGACAGGGGAGCAAGAGACCCAGTACTTC
CASSPGTGEQETQYF
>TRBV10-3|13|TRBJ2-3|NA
TGTGCCATCAGTCTGGCATACACAGATACGCAGTATTTT
CAISLAYTDTQYF
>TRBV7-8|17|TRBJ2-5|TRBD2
TGTGCCAGCAGCTCCCTGGAGACTAGCGGGAGAGGTGAGACCCAGTACTTC
CASSSLETSGRGETQYF
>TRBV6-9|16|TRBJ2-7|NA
TGTGCCAGCAGTTATCGAATCGACAGTATGGGTTCCGAGCAGTACTTC
CASSYRIDSMGSEQYF
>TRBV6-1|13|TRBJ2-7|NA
TGTGCCAGCAGTGAAGTCGCCGGGGGCGAGCAGTACTTC
CASSEVAGGEQYF
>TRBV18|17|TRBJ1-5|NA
TGTGCCAGCTCACCGGGCGAGGGTACACCACCGGATCAGCCCCAGCATTTT
CASSPGEGTPPDQPQHF
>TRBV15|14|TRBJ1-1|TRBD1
TGTGCCACCAGCGTGGGACAGCAGAACACTGAAGCTTTCTTT
CATSVGQQNTEAFF
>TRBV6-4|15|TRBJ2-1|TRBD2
TGTGCCAGCAGTGACTCGACTAGCGGGAGCAATGAGCAGTTCTTC
CASSDSTSGSNEQFF
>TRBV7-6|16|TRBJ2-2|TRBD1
TGTGCCAGCAGCTTAGGACAGGGCGCGAACACCGGGGAGCTGTTTTTT
CASSLGQGANTGELFF
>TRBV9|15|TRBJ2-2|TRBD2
TGTGCCAGCGAAGCTAGCGGGGGAAACACCGGGGAGCTGTTTTTT
CASEASGGNTGELFF
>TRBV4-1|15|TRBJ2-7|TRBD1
TGCGCCAGCAGCCAAGAAGAGGACAGGGACTACGAGCAGTACTTC
CASSQEEDRDYEQYF
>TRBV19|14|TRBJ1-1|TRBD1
TGTGCCAGTACCTCAGGGACAGGGAACACTGAAGCTTTCTTT
CASTSGTGNTEAFF
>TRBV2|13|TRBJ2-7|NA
TGTGCCAGCAGTTCCGACAGCAGCTACGAGCAGTACTTC
CASSSDSSYEQYF
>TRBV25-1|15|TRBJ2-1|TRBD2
TGTGCCAGCAGTGAATTAGCGGGGGCGTACAATGAGCAGTTCTTC
CASSELAGAYNEQFF
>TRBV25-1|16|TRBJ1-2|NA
TGTGCCAGCAGTGAATCTTTCGGTACGGCTAACTATGGCTACACCTTC
CASSESFGTANYGYTF
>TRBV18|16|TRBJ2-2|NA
TGTGCCAGCTCACCACCCCTACGGGGGTTTGGCGGGGAGCTGTTTTTT
CASSPPLRGFGGELFF
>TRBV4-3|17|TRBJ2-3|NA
TGCGCCAGCAGCCAGTCCACTTTCGGACTGGGCACAGATACGCAGTATTTT
CASSQSTFGLGTDTQYF
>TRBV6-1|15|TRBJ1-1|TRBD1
TGTGCCAGCAGTGTCATACAGGGGGGGAACACTGAAGCTTTCTTT
CASSVIQGGNTEAFF
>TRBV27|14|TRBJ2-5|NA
TGTGCCAGCAGTTTTGTATCCAGGGGTGAGACCCAGTACTTC
CASSFVSRGETQYF
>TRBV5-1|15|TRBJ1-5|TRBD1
TGCGCCAGCAGCTTGGGTAGTACAGGGGGTCAGCCCCAGCATTTT
CASSLGSTGGQPQHF
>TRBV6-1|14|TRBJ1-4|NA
TGTGCCAGCGGTGAGCAGGGTGTTTGGGAAAAACTGTTTTTT
CASGEQGVWEKLFF
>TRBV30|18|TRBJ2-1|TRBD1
TGTGCCTGGAGTCTTAGGGGGCCCACGGCGGTTTCATATGATGAGCAGTTCTTC
CAWSLRGPTAVSYDEQFF
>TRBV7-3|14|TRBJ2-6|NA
TGTGCCAGCTCTCGCAGTTCTGGGGCCAACGTCCTGACTTTC
CASSRSSGANVLTF